What follows is one TCR beta chain and its context. The clone's antigen remains unknown. There are no base qualities to consult, and no much larger clone falls within one base. TCRbeta repertoires were quantified from mRNA rather than genomic DNA, which captures expressed receptors. Without any cell sorting, leukocytes from the buffy coat were collected into Trizol, and RNA was extracted using the Direct-zol RNA MiniPrep Plus kit. To separate plasma, buffy coat and red blood cells, EDTA blood tubes were immediately centrifuged at 4 degrees C. The source of the sample is a study of robustness of blood B and T cell sequencing (dated 2018 in TCRdb). Context from the whole study: The goal of the study was to figure out the amount of peripheral blood required to reliably characterize the TCRbeta and IgG repertoires of an individual. In each of the ten independently drawn blood samples, TCRbeta and IgG repertoires were quantified. For technical replicates, two replicate TCRbeta cDNA libraries were prepared from one shared RNA pool that came from a single 10 ml draw.

From the germline V gene (reference sequence), CDR1 is LNHDA and CDR2 is SQIVND. V sheds 6 bases and J sheds 4 bases, leaving 22 bases between their ends. The CDR3 starts with the cysteine, ends with the phenylalanine, and has 17 residues. Only the CDR3 part of the read is kept: 51 bases, read in frame from the first base. General conclusions and limits of the study: The TCRbeta rarefaction curves did not fully level off, which suggests either under-sequencing or many low-abundance clonotypes. No improvement in the overlap of rare TCRbeta clonotypes was observed when tubes were pooled, implying that much larger blood volumes would be needed for rare TCRbeta clonotypes to be captured. When technical replicate libraries were compared, less than 95% of the top 10,000 TCRbeta clonotypes in one library also turned up in the other. When 3 or 4 tubes (about 27-45 ml blood) were combined, saturation was approached in coverage of the top 10,000 TCRbeta clonotypes. Immediate fractionation was required for EDTA tubes, so the use of EDTA tubes in multi-site collections was limited. Evidence of cross-contamination, likely caused by batch processing, was seen in one pair of TCRbeta libraries, and the UMI-sequence pairs shared between the two libraries were removed. Every single 10 ml sample contained the 1,000 most abundant TCRbeta clonotypes from the pooled draws.

The library was obtained by PCR. The reads were generated on an Illumina MiSeq. SMARTScribe reverse transcriptase and a 5' template-switch oligo, by which a universal priming site was added, were used for cDNA synthesis. The template-switch oligo carried a 12-nucleotide random unique molecular identifier (UMI) that tagged each cDNA molecule. Chain-specific reverse primers targeted TCRbeta transcripts during reverse transcription. Leftover template-switch adapters were removed by uracil DNA glycosylase treatment, and cDNA was purified using a Qiagen MinElute kit. The first PCR used KAPA HiFi HotStart ReadyMix for about 20 cycles, split across four 50 ul reactions with step-out primers. Before any further amplification, the products of the first-round PCR were gel-purified. Illumina Nextera adapters were attached in a second PCR of roughly 8 cycles, and the libraries were then purified and pooled. A 50-nucleotide 5' read captured the UMI barcode for each TCRbeta molecule. Regarding the original processing steps: Using the MIGEC toolkit, reads were grouped by UMI into consensus reads. PEAR was used to merge forward and reverse consensus reads into final reads. A custom decontamination script removed identical UMI-sequence pairs shared across libraries, treating them as cross-sample contamination. MIGMAP, a wrapper around IgBLAST, was used to carry out V(D)J assignment and CDR3 extraction. TCR clonotypes were defined by identical V gene, J gene and CDR3 amino acid sequence; CDR1 and CDR2 were not sequenced. Through fastp at Q25 and MiXCR, TCRdb rebuilt clones from the public reads, retaining in-frame beta chains. Every CDR3 protein is listed once, alongside the most common genes and DNA of its rows. The V and J calls were not made by the authors but by TCRdb's processing. For this sample the table gives 1,500 to 2,000 distinct CDR3 sequences, of which approximately 49% were detected only once. Under 40% of the sample is in the top ten clones.

This sequence originates from a human donor in good health. Specimen: peripheral blood. In this chain, TRBV19 is recombined with TRBJ1-5, with TRBD1 tentatively as D gene (5 bases match). The bases read TGTGCCAGTAGGAGGGGCAGAGCCTCTGAAGGAAATCAGCCCCAGCATTTT. The encoded protein is CASRRGRASEGNQPQHF.